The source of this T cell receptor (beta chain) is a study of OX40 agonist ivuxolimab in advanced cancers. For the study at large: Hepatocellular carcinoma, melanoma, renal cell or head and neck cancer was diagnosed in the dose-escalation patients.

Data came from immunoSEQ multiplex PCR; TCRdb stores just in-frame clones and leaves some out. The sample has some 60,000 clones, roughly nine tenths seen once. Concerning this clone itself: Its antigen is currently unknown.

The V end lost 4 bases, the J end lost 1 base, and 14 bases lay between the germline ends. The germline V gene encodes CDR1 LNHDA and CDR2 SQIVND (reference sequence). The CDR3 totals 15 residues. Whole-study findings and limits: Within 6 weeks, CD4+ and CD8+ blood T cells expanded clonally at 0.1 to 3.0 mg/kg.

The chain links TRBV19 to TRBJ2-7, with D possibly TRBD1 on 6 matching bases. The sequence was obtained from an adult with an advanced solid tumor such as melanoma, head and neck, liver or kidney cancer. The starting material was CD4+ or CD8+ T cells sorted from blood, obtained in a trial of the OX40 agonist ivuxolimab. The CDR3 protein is CASSTGTRASYEQYF. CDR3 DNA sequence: TGTGCCAGTAGTACCGGGACACGGGCATCCTACGAGCAGTACTTC. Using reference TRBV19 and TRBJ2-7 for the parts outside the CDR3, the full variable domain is DGGITQSPKYLFRKEGQNVTLSCEQNLNHDAMYWYRQDPGQGLRLIYYSQIVNDFQKGDIAEGYSVSREKKESFPLTVTSAQKNPTAFYLCASSTGTRASYEQYFGPGTRLTVT.